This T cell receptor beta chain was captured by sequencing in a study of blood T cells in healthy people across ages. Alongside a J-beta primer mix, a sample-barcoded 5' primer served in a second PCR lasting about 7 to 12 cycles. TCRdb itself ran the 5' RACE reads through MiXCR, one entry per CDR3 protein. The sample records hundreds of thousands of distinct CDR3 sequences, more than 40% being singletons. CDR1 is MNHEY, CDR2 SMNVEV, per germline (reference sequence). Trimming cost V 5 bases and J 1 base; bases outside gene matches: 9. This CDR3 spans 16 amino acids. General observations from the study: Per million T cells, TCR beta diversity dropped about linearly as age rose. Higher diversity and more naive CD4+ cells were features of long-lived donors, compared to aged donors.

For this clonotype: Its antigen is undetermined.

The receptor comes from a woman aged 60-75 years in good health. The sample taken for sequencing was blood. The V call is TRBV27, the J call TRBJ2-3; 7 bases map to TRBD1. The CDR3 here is CASSLYRGWGTDTQYF. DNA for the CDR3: TGTGCCAGCAGTCTATACAGGGGATGGGGCACAGATACGCAGTATTTT.